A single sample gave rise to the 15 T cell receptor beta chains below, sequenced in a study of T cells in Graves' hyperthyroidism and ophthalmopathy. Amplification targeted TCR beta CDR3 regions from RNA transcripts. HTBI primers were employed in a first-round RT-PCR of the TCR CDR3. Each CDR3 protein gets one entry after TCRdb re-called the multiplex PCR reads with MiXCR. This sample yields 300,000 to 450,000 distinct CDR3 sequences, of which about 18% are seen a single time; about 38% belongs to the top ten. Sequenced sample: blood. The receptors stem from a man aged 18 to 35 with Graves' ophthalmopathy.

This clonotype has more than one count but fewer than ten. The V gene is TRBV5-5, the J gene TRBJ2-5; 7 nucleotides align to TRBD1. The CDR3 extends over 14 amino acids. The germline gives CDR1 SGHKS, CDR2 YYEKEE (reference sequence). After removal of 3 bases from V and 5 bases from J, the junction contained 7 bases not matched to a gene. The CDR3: CASSYVDRQETQYF. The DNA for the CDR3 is TGTGCCAGCAGCTACGTGGACAGGCAGGAGACCCAGTACTTC.

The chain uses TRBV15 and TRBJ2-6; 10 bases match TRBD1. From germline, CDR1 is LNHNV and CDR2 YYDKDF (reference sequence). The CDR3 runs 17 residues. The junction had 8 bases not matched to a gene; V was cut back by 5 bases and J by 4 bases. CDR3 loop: CATSPGQGLAGANVLTF. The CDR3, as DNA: TGTGCCACCAGCCCGGGACAGGGGCTTGCAGGGGCCAACGTCCTGACTTTC. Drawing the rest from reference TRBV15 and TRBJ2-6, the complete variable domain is DAMVIQNPRYQVTQFGKPVTLSCSQTLNHNVMYWYQQKSSQAPKLLFHYYDKDFNNEADTPDNFQSRRPNTSFCFLDIRSPGLGDTAMYLCATSPGQGLAGANVLTFGAGSRLTVL.

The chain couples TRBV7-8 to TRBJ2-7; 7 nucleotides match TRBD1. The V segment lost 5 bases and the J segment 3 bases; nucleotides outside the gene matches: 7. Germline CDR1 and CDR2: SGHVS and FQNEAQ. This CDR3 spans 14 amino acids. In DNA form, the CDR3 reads TGTGCCAGCAGCCTGGACAGGACCCTCTACGAGCAGTACTTC. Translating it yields CASSLDRTLYEQYF.

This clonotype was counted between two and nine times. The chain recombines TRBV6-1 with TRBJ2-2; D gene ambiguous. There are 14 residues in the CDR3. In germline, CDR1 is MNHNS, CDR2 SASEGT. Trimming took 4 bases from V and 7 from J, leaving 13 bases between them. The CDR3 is CASSVELMNGELFF. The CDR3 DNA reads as TGTGCCAGCAGTGTCGAATTAATGAACGGGGAGCTGTTTTTT.

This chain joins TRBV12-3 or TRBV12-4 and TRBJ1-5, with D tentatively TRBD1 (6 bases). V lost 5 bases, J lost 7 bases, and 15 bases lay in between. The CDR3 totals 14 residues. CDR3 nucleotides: TGTGCCAGCAGTCGAAACAGGGTGAAACAGCCCCAGCATTTT. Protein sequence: CASSRNRVKQPQHF.

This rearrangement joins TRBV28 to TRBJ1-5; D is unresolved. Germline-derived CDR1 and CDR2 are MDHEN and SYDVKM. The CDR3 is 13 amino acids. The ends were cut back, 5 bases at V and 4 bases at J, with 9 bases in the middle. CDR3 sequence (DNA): TGTGCCAGCAGTCGCCCACTTAATCAGCCCCAGCATTTT. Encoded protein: CASSRPLNQPQHF.

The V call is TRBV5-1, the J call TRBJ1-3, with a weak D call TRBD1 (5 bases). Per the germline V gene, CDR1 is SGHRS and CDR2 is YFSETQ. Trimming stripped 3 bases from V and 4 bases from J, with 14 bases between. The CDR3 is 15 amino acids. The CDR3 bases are TGCGCCAGCAGCTCTGGGGCGGCGGGGGGAAACACCATATATTTT. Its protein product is CASSSGAAGGNTIYF.

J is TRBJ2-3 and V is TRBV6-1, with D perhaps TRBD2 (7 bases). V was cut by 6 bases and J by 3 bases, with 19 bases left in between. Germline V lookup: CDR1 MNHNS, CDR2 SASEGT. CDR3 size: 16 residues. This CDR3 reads CASSGVGGRTTDTQYF. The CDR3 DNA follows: TGTGCCAGCAGCGGGGTGGGGGGGCGAACTACAGATACGCAGTATTTT.

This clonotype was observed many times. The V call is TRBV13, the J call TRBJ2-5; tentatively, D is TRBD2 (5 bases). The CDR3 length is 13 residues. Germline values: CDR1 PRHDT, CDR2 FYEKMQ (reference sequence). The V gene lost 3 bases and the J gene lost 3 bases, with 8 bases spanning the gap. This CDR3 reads CASSFSGKETQYF. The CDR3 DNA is TGTGCCAGCAGCTTTTCCGGGAAAGAGACCCAGTACTTC. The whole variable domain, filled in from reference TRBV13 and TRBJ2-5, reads AAGVIQSPRHLIKEKRETATLKCYPIPRHDTVYWYQQGPGQDPQFLISFYEKMQSDKGSIPDRFSAQQFSDYHSELNMSSLELGDSALYFCASSFSGKETQYFGPGTRLLVL.

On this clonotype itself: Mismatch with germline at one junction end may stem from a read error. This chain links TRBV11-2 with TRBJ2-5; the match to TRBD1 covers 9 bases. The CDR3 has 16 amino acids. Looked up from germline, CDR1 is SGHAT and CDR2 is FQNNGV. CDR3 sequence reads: CASSLAQGTGKETQYF. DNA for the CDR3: TGTGCCAGCAGTTTAGCGCAAGGGACAGGGAAAGAGACCCAGTACTTC.

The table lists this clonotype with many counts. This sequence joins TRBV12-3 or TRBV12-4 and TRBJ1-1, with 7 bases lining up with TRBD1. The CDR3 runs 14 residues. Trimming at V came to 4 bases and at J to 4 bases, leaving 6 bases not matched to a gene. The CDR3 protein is CASSWTGGTTEAFF. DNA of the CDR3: TGTGCCAGCAGTTGGACAGGCGGGACCACTGAAGCTTTCTTT.

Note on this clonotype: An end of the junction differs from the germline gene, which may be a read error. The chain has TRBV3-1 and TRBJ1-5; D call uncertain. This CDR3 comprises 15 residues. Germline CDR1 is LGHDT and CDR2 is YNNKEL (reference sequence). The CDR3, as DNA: TGTACCAGCAGCCAAGGGCCCGAGAGCAATCAGCCCCAGCATTTT. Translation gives CTSSQGPESNQPQHF.

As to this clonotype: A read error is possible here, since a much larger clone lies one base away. The CDR3 loop reads CVSSSLVGETQYF. DNA for the CDR3: TGTGTCAGCAGTTCCCTGGTGGGGGAGACCCAGTACTTC. The rearrangement links TRBV6-5 to TRBJ2-5; D is uncertain. The CDR3 has 13 amino acids. Looked up from germline, CDR1 is MNHEY and CDR2 is SVGAGI.

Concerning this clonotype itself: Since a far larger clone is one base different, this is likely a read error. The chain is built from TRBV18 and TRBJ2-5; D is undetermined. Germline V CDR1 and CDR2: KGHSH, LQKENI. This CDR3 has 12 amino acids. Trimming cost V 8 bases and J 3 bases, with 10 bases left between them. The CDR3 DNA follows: TGTGCCAGCCCCCCAGAAGAAGAGACCCAGTACTTC. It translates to CASPPEEETQYF.

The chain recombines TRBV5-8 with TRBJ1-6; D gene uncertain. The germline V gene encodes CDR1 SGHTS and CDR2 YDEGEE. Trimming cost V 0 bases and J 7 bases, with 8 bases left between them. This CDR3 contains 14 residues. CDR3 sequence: CASSLGNPNSPLHF. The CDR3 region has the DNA TGTGCCAGCAGCTTGGGCAACCCCAATTCACCCCTCCACTTT.